One sample yielded the 24 T cell receptor beta chains listed below, sequenced in a study of regulatory T cells in long-lasting Graves disease. Construction of the TCR library relied on RNA isolated from PBMCs. From the reads, TCRdb called clonotypes with MiXCR, one entry per CDR3 protein. The sample lists 1,000 or so distinct CDR3 sequences, approximately 79% occurring once. Sequencing was performed on peripheral blood mononuclear cells (PBMCs), taken with antithyroid drug treatment, in newly diagnosed or persistent Graves disease (not recorded which). Receptor source: a woman between 40 and 50 years old with Graves disease.

The chain is built from TRBV5-1 and TRBJ2-5, with 10 nucleotides matching TRBD2. The germline V gene has CDR1 SGHRS and CDR2 YFSETQ. The CDR3 is made up of 14 amino acids. Losses at the gene ends were 5 bases for V and 5 bases for J; bases not matched to a gene: 6. The CDR3 nucleotides are TGCGCCAGCAGTCCCGGGACTAGCGATGAGACCCAGTACTTC. It codes for CASSPGTSDETQYF.

This chain joins TRBV4-2 and TRBJ2-7; 15 positions agree with TRBD2. CDR1 and CDR2 (germline): LGHNA, YNFKEQ. V gave up 4 bases and J gave up 0 bases; unmatched junction bases: 4. The CDR3 covers 17 residues. CDR3 in DNA: TGTGCCAGCAGCCCGGGACTAGCGGGAGGTAGCTCCTACGAGCAGTACTTC. The encoded protein is CASSPGLAGGSSYEQYF.

V is TRBV27 and J is TRBJ2-7; D is perhaps TRBD1 (5 bases). CDR3 size: 13 residues. CDR1 MNHEY and CDR2 SMNVEV come from the germline V gene (reference sequence). Deletions cut 6 bases from V and 3 bases from J, with 12 bases between. CDR3 residues: CASSVRASYEQYF. The CDR3 bases are TGTGCCAGCAGCGTCAGGGCAAGCTACGAGCAGTACTTC.

This rearrangement joins TRBV28 to TRBJ2-1; D possibly corresponds to TRBD1 (6 bases). The V gene lost 5 bases and the J gene lost 3 bases, with 17 bases spanning the gap. CDR1 is MDHEN, CDR2 SYDVKM, per germline. This CDR3 has 16 residues. The CDR3 DNA is TGTGCCAGCAGTGCGCACAGGGTCCGAATCTACAATGAGCAGTTCTTC. Translating it yields CASSAHRVRIYNEQFF.

This clonotype turned up a few times. The genes are TRBV12-3 or TRBV12-4 and TRBJ1-2, with D tentatively TRBD1 (5 bases). The CDR3 is 11 amino acids. The V and J ends lost 5 bases and 7 bases respectively, with 8 bases between them. The CDR3 loop is CASSPGTGYTF. CDR3 DNA sequence: TGTGCCAGCAGTCCCGGGACTGGCTACACCTTC.

The chain has TRBV29-1 and TRBJ2-2; 9 bases map to TRBD1. This CDR3 has 15 residues. Trimming removed 1 base from V and 4 bases from J; junction bases left unmatched: 4. From germline, CDR1 is SQVTM and CDR2 ANQGSEA. The CDR3 reads CSVEGVGQGTGELFF. For the CDR3, the DNA is TGCAGCGTTGAAGGGGTGGGACAGGGCACCGGGGAGCTGTTTTTT.

This clonotype has only one observation. This chain connects TRBV7-8 to TRBJ2-7; D remains ambiguous. CDR1 is SGHVS and CDR2 is FQNEAQ in the germline V gene. The CDR3 is made up of 12 amino acids. Trimming shortened V by 2 bases and J by 6 bases, and 8 bases separated the two germline ends. In nucleotides, the CDR3 is TGTGCCAGCAGCTTACTTGGTTCCGAGCAGTACTTC. This gives the protein CASSLLGSEQYF.

J is TRBJ2-7 and V is TRBV15; 7 nucleotides agree with TRBD1. Germline-derived CDR1 and CDR2 are LNHNV and YYDKDF (reference sequence). The CDR3 is made up of 14 amino acids. V trimming: 3 bases; J trimming: 5 bases; junction bases outside the gene matches: 7. CDR3 amino acids: CATSSPKQGNEQYF. The CDR3 region has the DNA TGTGCCACCAGCAGCCCAAAACAGGGGAACGAGCAGTACTTC.

The chain carries TRBV5-1 and TRBJ2-1; D unclear. This CDR3 is built from 13 residues. Trimming removed 2 bases from V and 5 bases from J, with 8 bases in between. Germline V gives CDR1 SGHRS, CDR2 YFSETQ. The CDR3 coding sequence is TGCGCCAGCAGCTTTTCCGGAAACAATGAGCAGTTCTTC. Residues: CASSFSGNNEQFF.

The gene calls are TRBV6-2 or TRBV6-3 and TRBJ1-3; unclear D gene. The germline gives CDR1 MNHEY, CDR2 SVGEGT. CDR3 length: 15 residues. Between the trimmed V and J ends, which lost 8 bases and 0 bases, there was a span of 14 bases. CDR3 in DNA: TGTGCCAGCTCAATGGACGGGAGCTCTGGAAACACCATATATTTT. Amino acids: CASSMDGSSGNTIYF.

To note about this clonotype: An end of the junction does not agree with germline; a read error may underlie this. This rearrangement joins TRBV20-1 to TRBJ2-3, with TRBD2 matching over 9 bases. The CDR3 is made up of 11 amino acids. Germline CDR1 DFQATT, CDR2 SNEGSKA (reference sequence). The CDR3 coding sequence is TGCAGTGCTTCCCTAGCGGGAACGCAGTATTTC. Its translation: CSASLAGTQYF.

The genes are TRBV3-1 and TRBJ2-5, with a tentative D call TRBD1 (6 bases). The V end lost 4 bases, the J end lost 2 bases, and 14 bases lay between the germline ends. The germline gives CDR1 LGHDT, CDR2 YNNKEL (reference sequence). The CDR3 contains 15 residues. CDR3 protein: CASSPPGDRQETQYF. CDR3 bases: TGTGCCAGCAGCCCCCCAGGGGATCGGCAAGAGACCCAGTACTTC.

The chain joins TRBV13 to TRBJ1-1, with D unresolved. Per germline, CDR1 PRHDT and CDR2 FYEKMQ (reference sequence). This CDR3 is built from 16 residues. V lost 5 bases and J 0 bases, leaving 16 bases between the germline ends. The chain's CDR3 is CASSLLEGGVNTEAFF. CDR3 sequence (DNA): TGTGCCAGCAGCCTCTTAGAAGGCGGGGTGAACACTGAAGCTTTCTTT.

The chain employs TRBV5-6 and TRBJ2-7, with D unclear. Trimming pared 3 bases from V and 5 bases from J, leaving 9 bases between. CDR1 and CDR2 from the germline V gene are SGHDT and YYEEEE. This CDR3 comprises 12 residues. This CDR3 is CASSSGLNEQYF. In nucleotides, the CDR3 is TGTGCCAGCAGCTCCGGGTTGAACGAGCAGTACTTC.

The chain recombines TRBV10-2 with TRBJ2-7, with unresolved D. Germline CDR1 reads WSHSY; CDR2 reads SAAADI. V lost 6 bases, J lost 0 bases, and 9 bases lay in between. CDR3 length: 13 residues. CDR3 bases: TGCGCCAGCAGAGACGGAACCTCCTACGAGCAGTACTTC. Its protein product is CASRDGTSYEQYF.

CDR3 sequence: CASSLVAGGSYEQYF. The CDR3 bases are TGCGCCAGCAGCTTGGTTGCGGGAGGCTCCTACGAGCAGTACTTC. The V gene is TRBV5-1, the J gene TRBJ2-7; TRBD2 aligns across 8 bases. V lost 0 bases to trimming and J lost 0 bases; unmatched junction nucleotides: 2. The CDR3 is 15 residues long. Germline values: CDR1 SGHRS, CDR2 YFSETQ.

This clonotype was counted only a few times. J is TRBJ1-1 and V is TRBV20-1; D gene uncertain. V lost 4 bases to trimming and J lost 8 bases, with 17 bases between them. Germline-derived CDR1 and CDR2 are DFQATT and SNEGSKA (reference sequence). The CDR3 has 13 residues. For the CDR3, the DNA is TGCAGTGCTACGAGAACCGACATGCGGGAAGCTTTCTTT. Translated: CSATRTDMREAFF.

The chain carries TRBV27 and TRBJ1-6, with 7 bases identical to TRBD1. V trimming: 8 bases; J trimming: 8 bases; junction bases outside the gene matches: 9. The germline CDR1 and CDR2 sequences are MNHEY and SMNVEV (reference sequence). The CDR3 has 14 residues. This CDR3 reads CASGRQGSDSPLHF. Written as DNA, the CDR3 is TGTGCCAGCGGACGACAGGGTAGCGATTCACCCCTCCACTTT.

The rearrangement uses TRBV3-1 and TRBJ1-6, with D possibly TRBD1 on 6 matching bases. V dropped 0 bases and J dropped 10 bases, with 19 bases sitting between them. CDR1 LGHDT and CDR2 YNNKEL come from the germline V gene (reference sequence). The CDR3 has 17 amino acids. CDR3 sequence: CASSQERIRGRGSPLHF. In nucleotides, the CDR3 is TGTGCCAGCAGCCAAGAACGGATCCGGGGGCGAGGCTCACCCCTCCACTTT.

The chain links TRBV5-1 to TRBJ2-3, with no clear D. The CDR3 contains 13 residues. CDR1 and CDR2 (germline): SGHRS, YFSETQ. The V end lost 1 base, the J end lost 1 base, and 4 bases lay between the germline ends. DNA of the CDR3: TGCGCCAGCAGCTTGTCCGGCACAGATACGCAGTATTTT. As protein: CASSLSGTDTQYF.

V gene TRBV14 combines with J gene TRBJ2-7; no clear D. Deletions cut 1 base from V and 5 bases from J, with 6 bases between. Germline loops: CDR1 SGHDN, CDR2 FVKESK. CDR3 length equals 12 residues. The DNA for the CDR3 is TGTGCCAGCAGCCAAGGGGGTGACGAGCAGTACTTC. It is translated as CASSQGGDEQYF.

This sequence joins TRBV2 and TRBJ2-7; 7 positions agree with TRBD1. The germline gives CDR1 SNHLY, CDR2 FYNNEI. This CDR3 has 15 amino acids. The V segment lost 7 bases and the J segment 5 bases; nucleotides outside the gene matches: 14. The CDR3: CASTKGLWQGDEQYF. CDR3 bases: TGTGCCAGCACCAAAGGTTTATGGCAGGGGGACGAGCAGTACTTC. Drawing the rest from reference TRBV2 and TRBJ2-7, the complete variable domain is EPEVTQTPSHQVTQMGQEVILRCVPISNHLYFYWYRQILGQKVEFLVSFYNNEISEKSEIFDDQFSVERPDGSNFTLKIRSTKLEDSAMYFCASTKGLWQGDEQYFGPGTRLTVT.

The chain employs TRBV11-2 and TRBJ2-7; 8 nucleotides line up with TRBD1. The V gene's germline CDR1 is SGHAT and CDR2 FQNNGV. V shed 1 base and J 7 bases; nucleotides not matched to a gene: 12. The CDR3 runs 16 residues. The DNA of the CDR3 is TGTGCCAGCAGCTTAGCCCCGGACAGGGTCCGGTGGGAGCAGTACTTC. Translation gives CASSLAPDRVRWEQYF.

This clonotype was counted once. The chain couples TRBV3-1 to TRBJ2-7; unclear D gene. With 4 bases removed from V and 4 bases from J, the gap between germline ends came to 14 bases. Germline loops: CDR1 LGHDT, CDR2 YNNKEL (reference sequence). The CDR3 is 14 residues long. CDR3 nucleotide sequence: TGTGCCAGCAGCCCCACTGACGACGGTTACGAGCAGTACTTC. Translation: CASSPTDDGYEQYF.